A selection of T cell receptor beta chains follows, all from one sample in a study of OX40 agonist ivuxolimab in advanced cancers. TCRdb's table, derived via immunoSEQ multiplex PCR, lists solely in-frame clones and lacks some. The sample lists about 94,000 clones; about nine tenths were seen once. Specimen: CD4+ or CD8+ T cells sorted from blood, collected in a trial of the OX40 agonist ivuxolimab. The receptors derive from an adult with an advanced solid tumor such as melanoma, head and neck, liver or kidney cancer. Both conserved end residues are part of each CDR3. D genes are given only for firm matches. Clone size is not always given. Where it is, it says once, few, many or a class for expanded clones.

NA	TRBV6-6	TRBJ2-3	TRBD2	TGTGCCAGCAGAGGGACTAGCGGGGGCGGTACGCAGTATTTT	CASRGTSGGGTQYF
NA	TRBV11-2	TRBJ1-5	NA	TGTGCCAGCAGCCGATCTCTAGAAAGGAATCAGCCCCAGCATTTT	CASSRSLERNQPQHF
NA	TRBV5-1	TRBJ1-6	NA	TGCGCCAGCAGCTTGAACAGGAGGAATTCACCCCTCCACTTT	CASSLNRRNSPLHF
NA	TRBV15	TRBJ2-1	NA	TGTGCCACCAGCAGAGGGCCCCCCGGGGGCAGGGATGAGCAGTTCTTC	CATSRGPPGGRDEQFF
NA	TRBV9	TRBJ2-3	NA	TGTGCCAGCAGCGTAGCTCTGGGGGGCACAGATACGCAGTATTTT	CASSVALGGTDTQYF
NA	TRBV5-1	TRBJ2-1	TRBD2	TGCGCCAGCAGCCCGGGGGGCTACAATGAGCAGTTCTTC	CASSPGGYNEQFF
NA	TRBV6-1	TRBJ2-5	NA	TGTGCCAGCAGTGCGATGGAATGGGAGACCCAGTACTTC	CASSAMEWETQYF
once	TRBV7-2	TRBJ1-6	TRBD1	TGTGCCAGCAGCTTAGGGACAGGGGACAATTCACCCCTCCACTTT	CASSLGTGDNSPLHF
NA	TRBV18	TRBJ1-2	TRBD1	TGTGCCAGCTCACTTGACAGGGACGGCTACACCTTC	CASSLDRDGYTF
NA	TRBV21-1	TRBJ1-4	NA	TGTGCCAGACTCTTGTCGGTATTAGATGAAAAACTGTTTTTT	CARLLSVLDEKLFF
NA	TRBV6-1	TRBJ2-7	NA	TGTGCCAGCAGTGAATTTCGGGCAGGGCCCTACGAGCAGTACTTC	CASSEFRAGPYEQYF
NA	TRBV7-9	TRBJ2-7	NA	TGTGCCAGCAGCACACGGACCCTTCCACCGTACTTC	CASSTRTLPPYF
NA	TRBV6-1	TRBJ1-1	NA	TGTGCCAGCAGTGAACATTACAGGGAACGCACTGAAGCTTTCTTT	CASSEHYRERTEAFF
once	TRBV5-1	TRBJ2-5	TRBD2	TGCGCCAGCAGCTTGGCCGGGACTAACCAAGAGACCCAGTACTTC	CASSLAGTNQETQYF
NA	TRBV30	TRBJ2-7	NA	TGTGCCTGGAGGCCGGGGGCCTACGAGCAGTACTTC	CAWRPGAYEQYF
NA	TRBV14	TRBJ2-5	NA	TGTGCCAGCAGCCAAGTAATAGGAGAGACCCAGTACTTC	CASSQVIGETQYF
NA	TRBV4-3	TRBJ2-5	TRBD2	TGCGCCAGCAGCCTTGCGTGGGGGGGGTCAGGAGGTACGCGAGAGACCCAGTACTTC	CASSLAWGGSGGTRETQYF
NA	TRBV5-1	TRBJ2-7	TRBD2	TGCGCCAGCAGCAGCCGTATCGGGACTACCGAATCCTACGAGCAGTACTTC	CASSSRIGTTESYEQYF
NA	TRBV7-9	TRBJ1-6	NA	TGTGCCAGCAGCTGGGACATGAGTAATTCACCCCTCCACTTT	CASSWDMSNSPLHF
NA	TRBV5-1	TRBJ2-7	NA	TGCGCCAGCAGCCTAAAGGACAGCCTAACCTACTACGAGCAGTACTTC	CASSLKDSLTYYEQYF
once	TRBV28	TRBJ1-3	TRBD1	TGTGCCAGCAGTCTAGGGGGCATCTCTGGAAACACCATATATTTT	CASSLGGISGNTIYF
NA	TRBV7-2	TRBJ2-7	NA	TGTGCCAGCAGCTTAGACGGCATAGTCTACGAGCAGTACTTC	CASSLDGIVYEQYF
NA	TRBV6-5	TRBJ2-1	NA	TGTGCCAGCAGTTTTGGACTCAAGAGAAACAATGAGCAGTTCTTC	CASSFGLKRNNEQFF
NA	TRBV5-8	TRBJ2-5	TRBD1	TGTGCCAGCAGCTTGGGGGACAGGGGATTCGAGACCCAGTACTTC	CASSLGDRGFETQYF
NA	TRBV13	TRBJ2-5	TRBD1	TGTGCCAGCAGCTTAGGGGCAGGGGGACGACGCCAAGAGACCCAGTACTTC	CASSLGAGGRRQETQYF
NA	TRBV5-1	TRBJ2-7	TRBD2	TGCGCCAGCAGCCTTAGCGGGGGGGCCCTCTTTAACGAGCAGTACTTC	CASSLSGGALFNEQYF
NA	TRBV9	TRBJ2-7	TRBD1	TGTGCCAGCAGCCCCCGGGACAGATCCTACGAGCAGTACTTC	CASSPRDRSYEQYF
NA	TRBV19	TRBJ2-1	NA	TGTGCCAGTAGTACGCCAGACAGGAGCTCCTACAATGAGCAGTTCTTC	CASSTPDRSSYNEQFF
NA	TRBV15	TRBJ1-5	NA	TGTGCCACCAGCAGAGATAAACGGGTGGGTGGTCAGCCCCAGCATTTT	CATSRDKRVGGQPQHF
NA	TRBV6-1	TRBJ1-2	NA	TGTGCCAGCACGGACAGCGGGGGGCGCGTCTATGGCTACACCTTC	CASTDSGGRVYGYTF
NA	TRBV20-1	TRBJ1-1	TRBD1	TGCAGTGCTGAGGGGGCCCGAGGGACTTTCTTT	CSAEGARGTFF
NA	TRBV7-2	TRBJ1-2	NA	TGTGCCAGCAGCTTAGATCTAGGGCGTTCTAACTATGGCTACACCTTC	CASSLDLGRSNYGYTF
once	TRBV7-6	TRBJ2-5	TRBD1	TGTGCCAGCAGCTTAGAGACAGGGGGCCAAGAGACCCAGTACTTC	CASSLETGGQETQYF
NA	TRBV19	TRBJ2-5	TRBD2	TGTGCCAGTAGTACAACCGGGACTAGCGGGGGGGAGACCCAGTACTTC	CASSTTGTSGGETQYF
once	TRBV4-3	TRBJ1-5	TRBD1	TGCGCCAGCAGCCAAGAGCAGGGGGAGGCCAGCAATCAGCCCCAGCATTTT	CASSQEQGEASNQPQHF
once	TRBV9	TRBJ1-4	TRBD1	TGTGCCAGCAGCCCAGGGACAGCCGGAACTAATGAAAAACTGTTTTTT	CASSPGTAGTNEKLFF
few	TRBV10-3	TRBJ1-2	TRBD1	TGTGCCATCAGCGGACAGGAGAACGATGGCTACACCTTC	CAISGQENDGYTF
NA	TRBV6-1	TRBJ2-5	TRBD2	TGTGCCAGCAGACCTAGCGGGGCGAGGGAGACCCAGTACTTC	CASRPSGARETQYF
NA	TRBV19	TRBJ2-7	NA	TGTGCCAGTAGTGGGTTTGCGGGGGCCTCCTACGAGCAGTACTTC	CASSGFAGASYEQYF
once	TRBV27	TRBJ1-5	NA	TGTGCCAGCAGTCCAAGACCCCAACTACTGACTAGCAATCAGCCCCAGCATTTT	CASSPRPQLLTSNQPQHF
NA	TRBV15	TRBJ1-2	NA	TGTGCCACCAGCAGAGAATACAGGGAGAACTATGGCTACACCTTC	CATSREYRENYGYTF
NA	TRBV27	TRBJ2-6	NA	TGTGCCAGCAGTTTAGACACCCCCTGGGCCAACGTCCTGACTTTC	CASSLDTPWANVLTF
few	TRBV11-2	TRBJ2-1	NA	TGTGCCAGCAGCTTAGGCCCCTTTGAGCAGTTCTTC	CASSLGPFEQFF
NA	TRBV7-9	TRBJ2-3	NA	TGTGCCAGCAGCTTAGGTGCGCCCGGAGGGGGCACAGATACGCAGTATTTT	CASSLGAPGGGTDTQYF
NA	TRBV11-2	TRBJ1-6	NA	TGTGCCAGCAGCATCCGGACAGAGGCTTCACCCCTCCACTTT	CASSIRTEASPLHF
NA	TRBV18	TRBJ1-2	NA	TGTGCCAGCTCCCACGGGGGTAATTACTATGGCTACACCTTC	CASSHGGNYYGYTF
NA	TRBV7-8	TRBJ1-2	TRBD1	TGTGCCAGCAGCGTGTCTCGGGACAGGGCTTTCTATGGCTACACCTTC	CASSVSRDRAFYGYTF
NA	TRBV6-5	TRBJ1-2	NA	TGTGCCAGCAGTTATCGAGGGACCCCGAGCCAGGGGGGCTACACCTTC	CASSYRGTPSQGGYTF
NA	TRBV10-3	TRBJ2-7	NA	TGTGCCATCAGTGGGGACACATACGAGCAGTACTTC	CAISGDTYEQYF
NA	TRBV5-1	TRBJ2-1	TRBD1	TGCGCCAGCAGCCCACGACAGGGGGCCGGTGATGAGCAGTTCTTC	CASSPRQGAGDEQFF
NA	TRBV5-1	TRBJ2-7	TRBD1	TGCGCCAGCAGCTTGCCGGGACAGGGAATTGGGCCCTCCTACGAGCAGTACTTC	CASSLPGQGIGPSYEQYF
once	TRBV6-5	TRBJ2-5	NA	TGTGCCAGCAGTTCCATTCGACAGGAACAAGAGACCCAGTACTTC	CASSSIRQEQETQYF
few	TRBV30	TRBJ1-1	NA	TGTGCCTGGAGTACCCGGGCTGAAGCTTTCTTT	CAWSTRAEAFF
NA	TRBV6-4	TRBJ2-7	TRBD1	TGTGCCAGCAGTGACTCGACCGGGGACAGTCTCACCTACGAGCAGTACTTC	CASSDSTGDSLTYEQYF
NA	TRBV2	TRBJ1-3	TRBD1	TGTGCCAGCAGTACGGACAGGGTTGCTGGAAACACCATATATTTT	CASSTDRVAGNTIYF
few	TRBV9	TRBJ2-1	TRBD1	TGTGCCAGCAGCGTAGGGGTCCGGACAGGGGCCAATGAGCAGTTCTTC	CASSVGVRTGANEQFF
NA	TRBV5-6	TRBJ2-3	NA	TGTGCCAGCAGCTCGACCAGCACAGATACGCAGTATTTT	CASSSTSTDTQYF